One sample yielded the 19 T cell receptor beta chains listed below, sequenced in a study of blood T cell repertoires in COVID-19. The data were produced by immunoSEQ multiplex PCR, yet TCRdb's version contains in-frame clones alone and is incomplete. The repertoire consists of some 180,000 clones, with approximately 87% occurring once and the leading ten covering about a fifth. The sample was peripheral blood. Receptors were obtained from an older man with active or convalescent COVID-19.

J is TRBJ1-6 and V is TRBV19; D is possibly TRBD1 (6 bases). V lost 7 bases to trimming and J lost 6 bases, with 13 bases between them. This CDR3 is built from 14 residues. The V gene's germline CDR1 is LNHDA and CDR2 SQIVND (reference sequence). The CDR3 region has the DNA TGTGCCAGTACTCTTAGGGGGATTAATTCACCCCTCCACTTT. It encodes CASTLRGINSPLHF.

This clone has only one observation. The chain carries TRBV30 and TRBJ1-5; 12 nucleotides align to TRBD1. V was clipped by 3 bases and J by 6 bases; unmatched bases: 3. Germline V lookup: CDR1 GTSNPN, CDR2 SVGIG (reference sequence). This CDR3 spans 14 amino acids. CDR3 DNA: TGTGCCTGGAGCGGGACAGGGGGCTCTCAGCCCCAGCATTTT. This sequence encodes CAWSGTGGSQPQHF.

Here the CDR3 reads CASSKLTGRNYEQYF. The CDR3 nucleotides are TGTGCCAGTAGTAAGCTGACAGGACGAAACTACGAGCAGTACTTC. V and J are TRBV19 and TRBJ2-7; D is possibly TRBD1 (6 bases). The germline gives CDR1 LNHDA, CDR2 SQIVND (reference sequence). V lost 4 bases and J lost 3, with 16 bases in between. The CDR3 loop spans 15 amino acids.

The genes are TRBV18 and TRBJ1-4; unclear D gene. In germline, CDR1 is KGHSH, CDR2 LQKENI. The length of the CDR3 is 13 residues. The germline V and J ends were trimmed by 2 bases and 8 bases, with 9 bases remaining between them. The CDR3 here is CASSPGEREKLFF. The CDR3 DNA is TGTGCCAGCTCACCAGGAGAGAGAGAAAAACTGTTTTTT.

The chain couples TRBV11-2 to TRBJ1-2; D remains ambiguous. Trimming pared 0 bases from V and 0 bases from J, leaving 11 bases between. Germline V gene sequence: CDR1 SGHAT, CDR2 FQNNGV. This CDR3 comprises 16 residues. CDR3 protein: CASSLEGVVANYGYTF. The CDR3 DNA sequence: TGTGCCAGCAGCTTAGAGGGAGTGGTAGCTAACTATGGCTACACCTTC.

The CDR3 region has the DNA TGTGCCAGCAGCCAACATCCAGGGTCATCCTACAATGAGCAGTTCTTC. Residues: CASSQHPGSSYNEQFF. The chain recombines TRBV3-1 (or the pseudogene TRBV3-2) with TRBJ2-1; tentatively, D is TRBD1 (5 bases). Germline CDR1 LGHDT, CDR2 YNNKEL (reference sequence). Trimming removed 2 bases from V and 1 base from J, with 12 bases in between. The CDR3 loop spans 16 amino acids.

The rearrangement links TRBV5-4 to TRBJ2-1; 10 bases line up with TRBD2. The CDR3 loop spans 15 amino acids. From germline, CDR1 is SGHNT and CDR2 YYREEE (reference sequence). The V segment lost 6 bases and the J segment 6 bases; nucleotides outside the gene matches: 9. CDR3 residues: CASNLPGLASNEQFF. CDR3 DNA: TGTGCCAGCAACCTCCCGGGACTAGCGAGCAATGAGCAGTTCTTC.

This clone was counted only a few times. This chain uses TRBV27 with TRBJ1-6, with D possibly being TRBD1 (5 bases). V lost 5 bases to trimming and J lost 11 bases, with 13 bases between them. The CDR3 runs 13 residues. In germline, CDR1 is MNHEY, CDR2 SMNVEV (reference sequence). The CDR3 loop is CASSTRQRTPLHF. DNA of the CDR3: TGTGCCAGCAGTACCCGACAGCGAACACCCCTCCACTTT.

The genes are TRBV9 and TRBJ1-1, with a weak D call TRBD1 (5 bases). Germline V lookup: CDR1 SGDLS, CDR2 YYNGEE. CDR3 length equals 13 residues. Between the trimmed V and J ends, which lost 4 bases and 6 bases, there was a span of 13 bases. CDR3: CASSTRVGSEAFF. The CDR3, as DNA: TGTGCCAGCAGCACCAGGGTTGGCTCTGAAGCTTTCTTT.

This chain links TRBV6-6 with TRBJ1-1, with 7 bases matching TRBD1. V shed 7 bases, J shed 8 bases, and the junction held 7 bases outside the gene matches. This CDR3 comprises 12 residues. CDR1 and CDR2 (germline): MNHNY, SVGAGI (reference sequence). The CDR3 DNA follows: TGTGCCAGCATTCATCAGGGGGTGGAAGCTTTCTTT. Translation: CASIHQGVEAFF.

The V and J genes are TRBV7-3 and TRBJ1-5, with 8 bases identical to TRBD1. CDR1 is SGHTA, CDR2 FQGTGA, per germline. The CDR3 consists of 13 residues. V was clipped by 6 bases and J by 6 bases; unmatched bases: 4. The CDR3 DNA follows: TGTGCCAGCAGTCAGGGGGCCGGTCAGCCCCAGCATTTT. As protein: CASSQGAGQPQHF. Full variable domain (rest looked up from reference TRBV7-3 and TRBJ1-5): GAGVSQTPSNKVTEKGKYVELRCDPISGHTALYWYRQSLGQGPEFLIYFQGTGAADDSGLPNDRFFAVRPEGSVSTLKIQRTERGDSAVYLCASSQGAGQPQHFGDGTRLSIL.

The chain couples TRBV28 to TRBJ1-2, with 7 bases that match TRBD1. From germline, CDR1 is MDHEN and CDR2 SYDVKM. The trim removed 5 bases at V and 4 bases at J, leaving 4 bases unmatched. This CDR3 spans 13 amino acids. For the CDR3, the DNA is TGTGCCAGCAGTCCGACAGGGTTCTATGGCTACACCTTC. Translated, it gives CASSPTGFYGYTF.

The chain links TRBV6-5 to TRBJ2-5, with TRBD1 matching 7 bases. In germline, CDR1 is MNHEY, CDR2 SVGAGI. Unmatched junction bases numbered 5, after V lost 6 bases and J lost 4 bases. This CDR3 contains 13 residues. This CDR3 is CASSPGTVETQYF. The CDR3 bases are TGTGCCAGCAGCCCCGGGACAGTAGAGACCCAGTACTTC.

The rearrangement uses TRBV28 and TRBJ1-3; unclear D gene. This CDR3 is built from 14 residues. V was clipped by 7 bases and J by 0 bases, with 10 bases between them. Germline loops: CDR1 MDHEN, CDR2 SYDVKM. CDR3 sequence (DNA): TGTGCCAGCAATGGCCGAAACTCTGGAAACACCATATATTTT. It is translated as CASNGRNSGNTIYF.

CDR3 DNA: TGTGCCAGCAGCCAACACTTGGGGGACAGGGGGTACAATGAGCAGTTCTTC. Translation: CASSQHLGDRGYNEQFF. The J gene is TRBJ2-1, the V gene TRBV27, with TRBD1 identical over 11 bases. V was clipped by 6 bases and J by 4 bases; unmatched bases: 11. Per the germline V gene, CDR1 is MNHEY and CDR2 is SMNVEV (reference sequence). This CDR3 comprises 17 residues.

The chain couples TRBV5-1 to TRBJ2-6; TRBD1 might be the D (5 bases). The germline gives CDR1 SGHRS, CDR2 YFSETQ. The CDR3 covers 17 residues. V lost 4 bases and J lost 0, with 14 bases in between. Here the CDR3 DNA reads TGCGCCAGCAGCATCCTCTCAGGGATCTCTGGGGCCAACGTCCTGACTTTC. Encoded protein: CASSILSGISGANVLTF.

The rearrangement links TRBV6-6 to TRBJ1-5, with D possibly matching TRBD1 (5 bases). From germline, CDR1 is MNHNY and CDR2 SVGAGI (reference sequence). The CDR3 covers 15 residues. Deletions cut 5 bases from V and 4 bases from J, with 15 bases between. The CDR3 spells CASSTRADTNQPQHF. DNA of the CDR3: TGTGCCAGCAGTACACGGGCGGACACTAATCAGCCCCAGCATTTT.

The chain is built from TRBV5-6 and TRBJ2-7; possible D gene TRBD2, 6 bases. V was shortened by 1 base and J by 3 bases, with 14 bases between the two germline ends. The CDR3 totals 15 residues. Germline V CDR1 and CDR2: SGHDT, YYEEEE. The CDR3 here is CASSLLGGERYEQYF. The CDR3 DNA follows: TGTGCCAGCAGCTTGCTGGGCGGGGAGCGCTACGAGCAGTACTTC.

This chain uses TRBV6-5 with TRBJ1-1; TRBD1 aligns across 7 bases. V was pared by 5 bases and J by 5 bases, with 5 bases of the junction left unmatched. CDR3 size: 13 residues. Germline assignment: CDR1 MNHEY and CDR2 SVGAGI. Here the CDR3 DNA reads TGTGCCAGCAGTCGGGACAGTAGGACTGAAGCTTTCTTT. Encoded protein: CASSRDSRTEAFF.